This TCR beta chain is drawn from a study of T cell responses to AZD1222 COVID-19 vaccine. Measured with immunoSEQ multiplex PCR; TCRdb has only the in-frame clones, and not every one. The sample lists 80,000 or so clones, around 90% occurring once. Study-level results: The study identified only six AZD1222 recipients as seropositive at baseline.

Germline CDR1 is SGHVS and CDR2 is FNYEAQ. This CDR3 has 15 residues. V shed 2 bases and J shed 1 base, with 10 bases lying between them. In regard to this clone: Antigen specificity is unknown.

This receptor was taken from an adult in good health. The rearrangement links TRBV7-6 to TRBJ2-3, with unresolved D. This sample comprised peripheral blood, obtained on day 0 of MenACWY control vaccination. The CDR3 region is CASSLRLAGTDTQYF. CDR3 nucleotides: TGTGCCAGCAGCTTAAGGCTGGCGGGCACAGATACGCAGTATTTT.